The 5 T cell receptor beta chains below all came from one sample that was sequenced in a study of cytomegalovirus exposure and HLA in healthy donors. The PCR used 60 Vbeta and 13 Jbeta primers. Clones were read by immunoSEQ multiplex PCR, and TCRdb kept only the in-frame ones, dropping some. Of about 92,000 clones in the sample, about 83% were seen once. The sequencing input was PBMCs. These receptor sequences come from a woman aged 18 to 35 in good health and CMV-seropositive.

This chain links TRBV10-3 with TRBJ1-5; 7 nucleotides align to TRBD1. The CDR3 consists of 15 residues. The germline CDR1 and CDR2 sequences are ENHRY and SYGVKD. The trim removed 0 bases at V and 1 base at J, leaving 0 bases unmatched. This chain's CDR3 is CAISESDRSNQPQHF. In DNA, the CDR3 is TGTGCCATCAGTGAGTCGGACAGGAGCAATCAGCCCCAGCATTTT.

The rearrangement uses TRBV28 and TRBJ2-1; 7 bases align to TRBD2. Germline-derived CDR1 and CDR2 are MDHEN and SYDVKM. Trimming took 1 base from V and 4 from J; bases not matched to a gene: 16. The CDR3 has 19 residues. This CDR3 is CASSLYPSSLAGYYNEQFF. The CDR3 nucleotides read TGTGCCAGCAGTTTATACCCCTCTAGTTTAGCGGGTTATTACAATGAGCAGTTCTTC.

J is TRBJ2-5 and V is TRBV6-1; 7 positions match TRBD1. Losses at the gene ends were 4 bases for V and 5 bases for J; bases not matched to a gene: 7. This CDR3 has 14 amino acids. The V gene's germline CDR1 is MNHNS and CDR2 SASEGT. This CDR3 is CASSATGPWETQYF. DNA of the CDR3: TGTGCCAGCAGTGCGACAGGGCCGTGGGAGACCCAGTACTTC.

The chain joins TRBV7-9 to TRBJ1-2; TRBD1 matches at 8 bases. The germline V gene encodes CDR1 SEHNR and CDR2 FQNEAQ (reference sequence). This CDR3 region has 15 residues. The V gene end was trimmed by 1 base and the J gene end by 4 bases; junction bases not matched to a gene: 5. CDR3 loop: CASSLGTGGIYGYTF. The CDR3 DNA is TGTGCCAGCAGCTTAGGCACAGGGGGGATCTATGGCTACACCTTC.

The gene calls are TRBV19 and TRBJ2-3; D is perhaps TRBD1 (6 bases). CDR3 size: 13 residues. Germline CDR1 reads LNHDA; CDR2 reads SQIVND (reference sequence). Trimming took off 4 bases at V and 4 bases at J, with 9 bases between the two ends. In DNA, the CDR3 is TGTGCCAGTAGTAACCACAGGGCAGATACGCAGTATTTT. This translates into CASSNHRADTQYF.